This passage covers 27 T cell receptor beta chains from one sample sequenced in a study of radiotherapy plus CTLA-4 blockade in lung cancer. TCRdb's table, derived via immunoSEQ multiplex PCR, lists solely in-frame clones and lacks some. The sample includes about 88,000 clones, more than 70% seen only once; the top ten take 11% to 15%. The sequencing here drew on peripheral blood, taken from a patient treated with radiotherapy plus ipilimumab. The receptors originated from a human donor with non-small cell lung cancer that progressed on radiotherapy plus ipilimumab.

This clone was found many times. This rearrangement joins TRBV29-1 to TRBJ2-7; perhaps TRBD1 as D (5 bases). CDR3 length equals 13 residues. Between the trimmed V and J ends, which lost 6 bases and 0 bases, there was a span of 12 bases. Germline-derived CDR1 and CDR2 are SQVTM and ANQGSEA. CDR3 amino acids: CSVQTESSYEQYF. The CDR3 DNA follows: TGCAGCGTCCAGACAGAAAGCTCCTACGAGCAGTACTTC.

The chain is built from TRBV5-4 and TRBJ2-2; 9 bases match TRBD2. Germline V gene lookup returns CDR1 SGHNT and CDR2 YYREEE (reference sequence). The CDR3 is 14 amino acids. Trimming took 6 bases from V and 6 from J; bases not matched to a gene: 6. Here the CDR3 reads CASNAGGPSGELFF. The CDR3 DNA is TGTGCCAGCAACGCGGGAGGGCCCTCCGGGGAGCTGTTTTTT.

The chain carries TRBV29-1 and TRBJ2-3, with 10 nucleotides matching TRBD1. CDR1 is SQVTM, CDR2 ANQGSEA, per germline. V trimming: 7 bases; J trimming: 1 base; junction bases outside the gene matches: 2. CDR3 length equals 13 residues. For the CDR3, the DNA is TGCAGCGCCGGACAGGGGGGCACAGATACGCAGTATTTT. Residues: CSAGQGGTDTQYF.

The rearrangement links TRBV27 to TRBJ1-4; D is unresolved. Germline CDR1 is MNHEY and CDR2 is SMNVEV (reference sequence). V lost 0 bases and J lost 3, with 8 bases in between. The CDR3 has 15 residues. CDR3 in DNA: TGTGCCAGCAGTTTATCAAGGCGCGCTAATGAAAAACTGTTTTTT. Translating gives CASSLSRRANEKLFF.

V and J are TRBV6-5 and TRBJ1-1; TRBD1 matches at 7 bases. Per germline, CDR1 MNHEY and CDR2 SVGAGI. V shed 6 bases, J shed 3 bases, and the junction held 10 bases outside the gene matches. The CDR3 length is 15 residues. Here the CDR3 reads CASRFTGVGDTEAFF. CDR3 nucleotide sequence: TGTGCCAGCAGGTTCACAGGGGTAGGAGACACTGAAGCTTTCTTT.

This clone was counted a few times. The V gene is TRBV5-4, the J gene TRBJ2-1; D assignment may be TRBD1 or TRBD2 (5 bases each). V lost 0 bases and J lost 7, with 14 bases in between. The germline gives CDR1 SGHNT, CDR2 YYREEE (reference sequence). The CDR3 runs to 15 residues. The CDR3 here is CASSLGGKSGNEQFF. As DNA, the CDR3 is TGTGCCAGCAGCTTGGGGGGGAAAAGTGGTAATGAGCAGTTCTTC. Drawing the rest from reference TRBV5-4 and TRBJ2-1, the complete variable domain is ETGVTQSPTHLIKTRGQQVTLRCSSQSGHNTVSWYQQALGQGPQFIFQYYREEENGRGNFPPRFSGLQFPNYSSELNVNALELDDSALYLCASSLGGKSGNEQFFGPGTRLTVL.

The chain joins TRBV13 to TRBJ2-1, with 8 bases identical to TRBD1. Trimming removed 5 bases from V and 4 bases from J; junction bases left unmatched: 7. The germline V gene encodes CDR1 PRHDT and CDR2 FYEKMQ (reference sequence). This CDR3 region has 15 residues. DNA for the CDR3: TGTGCCAGCAGCCCGCGCCGACAGGGGTACAATGAGCAGTTCTTC. It translates to CASSPRRQGYNEQFF.

V gene TRBV15 combines with J gene TRBJ1-2; a possible D gene is TRBD1 (5 bases). From germline, CDR1 is LNHNV and CDR2 YYDKDF (reference sequence). Between the trimmed V and J ends, which lost 8 bases and 2 bases, there was a span of 12 bases. CDR3 length equals 13 residues. In nucleotides, the CDR3 is TGTGCCACCGCCGACAGCGGCAACTATGGCTACACCTTC. Protein: CATADSGNYGYTF.

The chain uses TRBV9 and TRBJ1-3; possibly TRBD1 for D (5 bases). Looked up from germline, CDR1 is SGDLS and CDR2 is YYNGEE. Trimming shortened V by 3 bases and J by 0 bases, and 10 bases separated the two germline ends. There are 15 residues in the CDR3. The CDR3 protein is CASSATAGSGNTIYF. The DNA of the CDR3 is TGTGCCAGCAGCGCGACAGCCGGCTCTGGAAACACCATATATTTT. The variable domain in full, completed from reference TRBV9 and TRBJ1-3, reads DSGVTQTPKHLITATGQRVTLRCSPRSGDLSVYWYQQSLDQGLQFLIQYYNGEERAKGNILERFSAQQFPDLHSELNLSSLELGDSALYFCASSATAGSGNTIYFGEGSWLTVV.

This clone is deemed medium-sized. The same CDR3 is also encoded by other DNA sequences in this sample. This chain connects TRBV27 to TRBJ2-7; 9 nucleotides match TRBD1. The CDR3 loop spans 13 amino acids. V was clipped by 9 bases and J by 5 bases; unmatched bases: 8. Germline CDR1 MNHEY, CDR2 SMNVEV (reference sequence). This CDR3 is CASRTGASNEQYF. CDR3 bases: TGTGCCAGTCGGACAGGGGCATCGAACGAGCAGTACTTC.

The chain joins TRBV5-4 to TRBJ1-2; 10 positions agree with TRBD1. Germline CDR1 is SGHNT and CDR2 is YYREEE (reference sequence). V shed 3 bases and J 6 bases; nucleotides not matched to a gene: 2. The CDR3 is made up of 13 amino acids. CDR3 in DNA: TGTGCCAGCAGCTCCGGGACAGGGGATGGCTACACCTTC. Translating gives CASSSGTGDGYTF.

The chain is built from TRBV7-2 and TRBJ1-5, with D possibly TRBD1 on 6 matching bases. CDR1 and CDR2 from the germline V gene are SGHTA and FQGNSA. This CDR3 comprises 14 residues. Trimming cost V 5 bases and J 5 bases, with 13 bases left between them. The DNA for the CDR3 is TGTGCCAGCAGCCGTGACAGGAAGGATCAGCCCCAGCATTTT. This codes for CASSRDRKDQPQHF.

This clone has more than one count but fewer than ten. The chain combines TRBV7-9 with TRBJ2-3; D ambiguous. V was cut by 2 bases and J by 5 bases, with 5 bases left in between. The CDR3 contains 12 residues. Germline assignment: CDR1 SEHNR and CDR2 FQNEAQ (reference sequence). CDR3 coding DNA: TGTGCCAGCAGCTTAATGAGAGATACGCAGTATTTT. This codes for CASSLMRDTQYF.

The chain employs TRBV19 and TRBJ1-1; 10 nucleotides line up with TRBD1. The V gene end was trimmed by 5 bases and the J gene end by 6 bases; junction bases not matched to a gene: 18. Germline V gene data show CDR1 as LNHDA and CDR2 as SQIVND (reference sequence). There are 18 residues in the CDR3. Written as DNA, the CDR3 is TGTGCCAGTAGTCACCCATTTGAAACCGACAGGGGGCTGGCTGAAGCTTTCTTT. This gives the protein CASSHPFETDRGLAEAFF.

The V call is TRBV27, the J call TRBJ2-3, with 9 bases that match TRBD1. Germline CDR1 is MNHEY and CDR2 is SMNVEV (reference sequence). The CDR3 sequence is 13 residues long. The ends lost 3 bases at V and 14 bases at J; junction bases unmatched: 9. CDR3: CASSFRGQGYLYF. CDR3 nucleotide sequence: TGTGCCAGCAGTTTCCGCGGACAGGGGTATCTGTATTTT.

J is TRBJ1-4 and V is TRBV30; D not certain. Germline CDR1 is GTSNPN and CDR2 is SVGIG (reference sequence). The CDR3 has 12 residues. Trimming removed 4 bases at V and 5 bases at J, with 8 bases between. Here the CDR3 DNA reads TGTGCCTGGAAAAGGAAAAATGAAAAACTGTTTTTT. It codes for CAWKRKNEKLFF.

The table lists this clone with a few counts. V gene TRBV11-2 combines with J gene TRBJ2-3; 7 bases align to TRBD1. Per germline, CDR1 SGHAT and CDR2 FQNNGV. The J segment lost 4 bases and the V segment lost 4 bases, leaving 14 bases of the junction unmatched. The CDR3 spans 17 residues. The CDR3 region has the DNA TGTGCCAGCAGCTCTTTCGGACAGGCTCTAGGGTCAGATACGCAGTATTTT. It is translated as CASSSFGQALGSDTQYF.

J is TRBJ2-4 and V is TRBV29-1, with a tentative D call TRBD1 (8 bases). The CDR3 covers 14 residues. From germline, CDR1 is SQVTM and CDR2 ANQGSEA. V shed 5 bases and J shed 4 bases, with 15 bases lying between them. The CDR3 nucleotides are TGCAGCGTTATTACAGGGGGAGGGAAAAACATTCAGTACTTC. Translation: CSVITGGGKNIQYF. The variable domain in full, completed from reference TRBV29-1 and TRBJ2-4, reads SAVISQKPSRDICQRGTSLTIQCQVDSQVTMMFWYRQQPGQSLTLIATANQGSEATYESGFVIDKFPISRPNLTFSTLTVSNMSPEDSSIYLCSVITGGGKNIQYFGAGTRLSVL.

V and J are TRBV28 and TRBJ1-1; D not resolved. V lost 5 bases to trimming and J lost 1 base, with 8 bases between them. The CDR3 totals 13 residues. In germline, CDR1 is MDHEN, CDR2 SYDVKM. CDR3 in DNA: TGTGCCAGCAGTCAAGGAGGGAACACTGAAGCTTTCTTT. Translated, it gives CASSQGGNTEAFF.

This chain links TRBV7-9 with TRBJ2-1; TRBD1 aligns across 9 bases. The CDR3 loop spans 17 amino acids. Germline V gene data show CDR1 as SEHNR and CDR2 as FQNEAQ (reference sequence). Trimming cost V 5 bases and J 8 bases; bases outside gene matches: 16. The CDR3 DNA sequence: TGTGCCAGCAGCCTTAACCTTGGACAGGGGTCGGCGGATGAGCAGTTCTTC. The encoded protein is CASSLNLGQGSADEQFF.

The gene calls are TRBV5-6 and TRBJ1-2; no reliable D call. The V end was cut by 4 bases, the J end by 3 bases, with 10 bases between. The CDR3 sequence is 13 residues long. Per germline, CDR1 SGHDT and CDR2 YYEEEE. CDR3 in amino acids: CASSRGLDYGYTF. Here the CDR3 DNA reads TGTGCCAGCAGCAGAGGGTTGGACTATGGCTACACCTTC.

The rearrangement links TRBV28 to TRBJ2-7, with D possibly being TRBD1 or TRBD2 (5 bases each). The germline V gene encodes CDR1 MDHEN and CDR2 SYDVKM. Trimming removed 2 bases at V and 6 bases at J, with 8 bases between. The CDR3 spans 12 residues. This CDR3 reads CASSLPGAEQYF. The CDR3 nucleotides read TGTGCCAGCAGTTTACCCGGGGCCGAGCAGTACTTC.

The chain carries TRBV28 and TRBJ2-5, with a weak D call TRBD1 (6 bases). This CDR3 is 14 amino acids long. Between the trimmed V and J ends, which lost 5 bases and 4 bases, there was a span of 14 bases. Per germline, CDR1 MDHEN and CDR2 SYDVKM. The CDR3 bases are TGTGCCAGCAGTGCTACAGGGTATCCAGAGACCCAGTACTTC. This sequence encodes CASSATGYPETQYF.

This clone was seen at least ten times. CDR3 sequence reads: CASSEARAGTSPLHF. In DNA form, the CDR3 reads TGTGCCAGCAGTGAAGCGCGGGCAGGGACTTCACCCCTCCACTTT. This chain connects TRBV6-1 to TRBJ1-6; D may be TRBD1 (5 bases). Trimming cost V 0 bases and J 9 bases, with 12 bases left between them. The germline CDR1 and CDR2 sequences are MNHNS and SASEGT. The CDR3 covers 15 residues.

The CDR3 sequence: CASSLSDSRVGLQETQYF. The DNA for the CDR3 is TGTGCCAGCAGTCTAAGCGACTCCAGGGTCGGATTGCAAGAGACCCAGTACTTC. The genes are TRBV28 and TRBJ2-5; maybe TRBD1 (5 bases). This CDR3 spans 18 amino acids. Germline-derived CDR1 and CDR2 are MDHEN and SYDVKM. The germline V and J ends were trimmed by 5 bases and 2 bases, with 24 bases remaining between them.

This clone was detected a few times. The rearrangement uses TRBV25-1 and TRBJ1-2, with D possibly matching TRBD1 (6 bases). Germline V gives CDR1 MGHDK, CDR2 SYGVNS. V lost 6 bases, J lost 8 bases, and 16 bases lay in between. The CDR3 contains 13 residues. The CDR3, as DNA: TGTGCCAGCAGCGACACGCTAGGGGGAGGCTACACCTTC. Protein product: CASSDTLGGGYTF.

CDR3 sequence: CASSQDGGYYSYEQYF. DNA of the CDR3: TGTGCCAGCAGCCAAGATGGGGGATACTACTCCTACGAGCAGTACTTC. V and J are TRBV14 and TRBJ2-7; either TRBD1 or TRBD2 may fit D (5 bases each). The germline V gene encodes CDR1 SGHDN and CDR2 FVKESK. V gave up 0 bases and J gave up 0 bases, with 12 bases separating them. The CDR3 consists of 16 residues.